The clone carrying this TCR beta chain occurred a few times. Its antigen is not known. This record belongs to a study of T cell repertoires in cytomegalovirus infection. Study-level findings and limits: CMV-specific TCR beta clonotypes restricted by HLA-C dominated the ex vivo response.

Trimming shortened V by 5 bases and J by 1 base, and 12 bases separated the two germline ends. Germline values: CDR1 MDHEN, CDR2 SYDVKM. The CDR3 has 15 amino acids. One entry per CDR3 protein results from TCRdb running MiXCR on the reads. The data show 150,000 to 200,000 distinct CDR3 sequences, 13% to 15% seen once. The V call is TRBV28, the J call TRBJ1-5; the D is unclear. The sample was PBMCs. The source is a human donor in good health (CMV status not recorded). Some clones in this sample may be carry-over from other donors' samples. The CDR3 protein is CASSRGDLSNQPQHF. CDR3 nucleotide sequence: TGTGCCAGCAGTCGGGGAGATCTGAGCAATCAGCCCCAGCATTTT.